The clone carrying this T cell receptor beta chain has only a few counts. cDNA prepared by RNA extraction and subsequent reverse transcription served as the template for sequencing. Some clones are missing from TCRdb's copy, which holds only in-frame ones; the method was immunoSEQ multiplex PCR. This table has about 120,000 clones, around two fifths appearing once. This sample was taken from a study of CD8+ T cells in alopecia areata. The V gene lost 7 bases and the J gene lost 1 base, with 7 bases spanning the gap. CDR3 size: 11 residues. Germline V lookup: CDR1 SQVTM, CDR2 ANQGSEA. This clonotype was sampled from a human donor with alopecia areata. Sequences were obtained from CD4+ T cells sorted from blood. This chain uses TRBV29-1 with TRBJ1-1; D gene unclear. The CDR3 spells CSGLGNTEAFF. The CDR3 nucleotides read TGCAGCGGACTGGGGAACACTGAAGCTTTCTTT.